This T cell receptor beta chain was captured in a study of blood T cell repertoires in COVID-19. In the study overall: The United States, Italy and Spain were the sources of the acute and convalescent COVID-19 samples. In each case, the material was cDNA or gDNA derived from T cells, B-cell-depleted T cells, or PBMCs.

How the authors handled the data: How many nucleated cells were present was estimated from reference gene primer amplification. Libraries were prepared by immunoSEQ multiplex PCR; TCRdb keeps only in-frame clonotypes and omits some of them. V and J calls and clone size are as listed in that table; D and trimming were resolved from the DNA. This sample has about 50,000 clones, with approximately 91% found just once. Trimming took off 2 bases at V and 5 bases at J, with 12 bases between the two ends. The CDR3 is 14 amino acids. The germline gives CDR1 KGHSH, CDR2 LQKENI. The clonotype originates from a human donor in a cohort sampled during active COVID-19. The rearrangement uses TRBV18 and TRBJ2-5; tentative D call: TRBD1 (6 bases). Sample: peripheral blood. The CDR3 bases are TGTGCCAGCTCACCAACACAACAGGGTGAGACCCAGTACTTC. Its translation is CASSPTQQGETQYF.